This T cell receptor beta chain was observed in a study of T cells in Graves' hyperthyroidism and ophthalmopathy. Study outcomes and limitations: The model forecast ophthalmopathy, anticipating it by a median around 6.5 months before onset.

There were TCR beta CDR3 regions amplified from RNA transcripts. The study used the HTBI primer set for a first-round RT-PCR of the TCR CDR3. TCRdb called the multiplex PCR reads again in MiXCR, with one record for every CDR3 protein. The table lists a few hundred thousand distinct CDR3 sequences, 15% of them singletons, with approximately 29% in the top ten. About this clonotype: Its target is unknown.

The source material was blood. The clonotype originates from a woman in her twenties or thirties with Graves' hyperthyroidism.

The CDR3 is CASSGLGAYEQYF. The CDR3 DNA follows: TGTGCCAGCAGTGGGCTCGGGGCCTACGAGCAGTACTTC. J is TRBJ2-7 and V is TRBV6-1; D might be TRBD2 (5 bases). This CDR3 spans 13 amino acids. Germline lookup yields CDR1 MNHNS and CDR2 SASEGT. V lost 4 bases and J 2 bases, leaving 9 bases between the germline ends.